This TCR beta chain was obtained from a study of regulatory T cells in long-lasting Graves disease. With iRepertoire HTBI primers and Arm-PCR of CDR3 regions, TCR beta libraries were built. Using its own MiXCR run on the multiplex PCR reads, TCRdb lists one record per CDR3 protein. The sample consists of around 450,000 distinct CDR3 sequences, 20% to 25% of them appearing once. V lost 6 bases and J lost 4, with 16 bases in between. The CDR3 is 14 residues long. Findings and caveats of the study: Newly diagnosed disease favored TRBV20-1 and TRBJ2-1 over persistent disease.

As for time point: persistent/refractory GD, antithyroid drugs over 5 years with positive TRAb. With RNA extracted from PBMCs as input, the TCR library was made. This clonotype was seen at least ten times. Its antigen is still unknown. The material sequenced was peripheral blood mononuclear cells (PBMCs), taken when the disease was refractory, from a patient treated with antithyroid drugs. This rearrangement joins TRBV12-3 or TRBV12-4 to TRBJ2-7; TRBD1 or TRBD2 may be the D gene (5 bases each). This TCR was sampled from a female donor with Graves disease. The CDR3 nucleotides read TGTGCCAGCAGCCGGGGCCCCTTGGAATACGAGCAGTACTTC. Protein sequence: CASSRGPLEYEQYF.